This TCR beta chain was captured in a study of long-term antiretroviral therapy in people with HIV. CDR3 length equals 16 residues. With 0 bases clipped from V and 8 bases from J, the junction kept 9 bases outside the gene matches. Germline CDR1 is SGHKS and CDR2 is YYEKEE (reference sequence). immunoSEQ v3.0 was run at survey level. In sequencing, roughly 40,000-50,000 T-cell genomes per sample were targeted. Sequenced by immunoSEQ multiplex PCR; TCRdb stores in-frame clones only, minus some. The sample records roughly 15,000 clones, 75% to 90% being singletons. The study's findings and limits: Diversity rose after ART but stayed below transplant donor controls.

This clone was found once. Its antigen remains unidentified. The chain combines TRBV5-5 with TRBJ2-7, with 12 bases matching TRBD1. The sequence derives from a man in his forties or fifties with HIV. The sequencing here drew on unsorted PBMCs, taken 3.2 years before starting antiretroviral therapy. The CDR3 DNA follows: TGTGCCAGCAGCTTGGCCGGGACAGGGGGCGAATCGAAGCAGTACTTC. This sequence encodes CASSLAGTGGESKQYF.